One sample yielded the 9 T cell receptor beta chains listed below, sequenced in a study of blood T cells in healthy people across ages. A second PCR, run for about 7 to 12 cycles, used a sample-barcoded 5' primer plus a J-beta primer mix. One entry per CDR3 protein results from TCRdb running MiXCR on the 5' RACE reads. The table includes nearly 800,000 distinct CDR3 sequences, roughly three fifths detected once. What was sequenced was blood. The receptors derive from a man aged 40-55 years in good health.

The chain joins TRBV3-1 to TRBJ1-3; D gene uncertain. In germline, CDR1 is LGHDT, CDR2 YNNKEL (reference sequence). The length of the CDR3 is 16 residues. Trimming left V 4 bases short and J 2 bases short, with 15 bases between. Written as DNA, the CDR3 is TGTGCCAGCAGCCCTTTGACACGGGTGGCTGGAAACACCATATATTTT. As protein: CASSPLTRVAGNTIYF.

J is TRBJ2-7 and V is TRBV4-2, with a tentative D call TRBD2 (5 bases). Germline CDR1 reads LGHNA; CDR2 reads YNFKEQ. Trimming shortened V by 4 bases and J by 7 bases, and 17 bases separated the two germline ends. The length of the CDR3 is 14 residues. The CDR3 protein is CASSPVLEEWEQYF. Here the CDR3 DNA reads TGTGCCAGCAGCCCTGTGCTGGAGGAGTGGGAGCAGTACTTC.

The CDR3 DNA reads as TGTGCCAGCAGCCAAGGGGGGCGCGGCTACGAGCAGTACTTC. Protein product: CASSQGGRGYEQYF. J is TRBJ2-7 and V is TRBV3-1; D might be TRBD1 (6 bases). The V gene lost 1 base and the J gene lost 3 bases, with 10 bases spanning the gap. The CDR3 runs to 14 residues. Germline CDR1 and CDR2: LGHDT and YNNKEL (reference sequence).

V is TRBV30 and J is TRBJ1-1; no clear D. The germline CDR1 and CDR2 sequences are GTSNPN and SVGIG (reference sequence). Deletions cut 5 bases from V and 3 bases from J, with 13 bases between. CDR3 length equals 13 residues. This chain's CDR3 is CAWDIGKHTEAFF. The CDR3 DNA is TGTGCCTGGGATATTGGGAAGCACACTGAAGCTTTCTTT.

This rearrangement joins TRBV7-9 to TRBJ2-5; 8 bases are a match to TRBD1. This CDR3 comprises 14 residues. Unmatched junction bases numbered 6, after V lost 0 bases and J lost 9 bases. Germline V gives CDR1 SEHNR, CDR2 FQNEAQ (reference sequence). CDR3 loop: CASSLAGQGASQYF. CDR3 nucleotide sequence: TGTGCCAGCAGCTTAGCTGGGCAGGGGGCATCCCAGTACTTC. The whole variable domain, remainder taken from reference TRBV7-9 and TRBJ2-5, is DTGVSQNPRHKITKRGQNVTFRCDPISEHNRLYWYRQTLGQGPEFLTYFQNEAQLEKSRLLSDRFSAERPKGSFSTLEIQRTEQGDSAMYLCASSLAGQGASQYFGPGTRLLVL.

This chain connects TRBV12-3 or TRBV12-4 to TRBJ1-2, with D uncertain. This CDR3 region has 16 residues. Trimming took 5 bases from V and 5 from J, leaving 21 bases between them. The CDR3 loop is CASSPNVGGVKYGYTF. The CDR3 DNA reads TGTGCCAGCAGTCCAAATGTTGGCGGAGTAAAGTATGGCTACACCTTC.

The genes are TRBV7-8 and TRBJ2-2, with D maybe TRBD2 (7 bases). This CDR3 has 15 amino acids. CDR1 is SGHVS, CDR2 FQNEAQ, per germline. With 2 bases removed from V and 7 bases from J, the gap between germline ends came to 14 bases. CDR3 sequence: CASSLRGGGSGELFF. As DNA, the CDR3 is TGTGCCAGCAGCTTAAGAGGGGGGGGGAGCGGGGAGCTGTTTTTT.

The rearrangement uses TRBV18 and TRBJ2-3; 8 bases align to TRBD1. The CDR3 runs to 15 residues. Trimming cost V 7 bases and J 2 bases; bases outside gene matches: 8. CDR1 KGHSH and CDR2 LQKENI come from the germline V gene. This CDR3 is CASFAGTGNTDTQYF. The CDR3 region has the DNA TGTGCCAGCTTTGCCGGGACAGGAAACACAGATACGCAGTATTTT.

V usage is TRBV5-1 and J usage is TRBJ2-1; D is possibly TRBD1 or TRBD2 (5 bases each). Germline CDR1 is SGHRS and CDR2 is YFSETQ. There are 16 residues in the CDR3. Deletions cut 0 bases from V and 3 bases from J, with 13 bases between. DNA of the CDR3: TGCGCCAGCAGCTTGGTCGGGGCAGTCCTCTACAATGAGCAGTTCTTC. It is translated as CASSLVGAVLYNEQFF.